This T cell receptor (beta chain) was recorded in a study of T-cell memory formation after mild COVID-19. The germline V gene encodes CDR1 MGHRA and CDR2 YSYEKL. There are 17 residues in the CDR3. This clonotype was counted a few times. Its target is not known. At one end the junction does not follow the germline gene, possibly because of a read error. TCRdb analysed the 5' RACE reads with MiXCR anew, one entry per CDR3 protein. Among fewer than 400,000 distinct CDR3 sequences listed, 13% were seen once. Points from the study as a whole: Contracting clones, day 15 to 85, had balanced CD4/CD8, and later expanders favored CD4+. What remained unconfirmed was the SARS-CoV-2 specificity of second-wave clones peaking on day 37. For contracting clones, CD4+ ones sat mainly in CM and EM, CD8+ in EMRA.

The receptor's source is a young man who had mild COVID-19 (a few samples of this study predate the infection). Cell type and time point are not known. The sequenced material came from PBMCs or a T cell subset sorted from them (not recorded which). V and J are TRBV4-1 and TRBJ2-7; D is possibly TRBD1 or TRBD2 (6 bases each). The CDR3 region is CASSQIGGGQSSYEQYF. Written as DNA, the CDR3 is TGCGCCAGCAGCCAGATCGGGGGAGGACAGAGCTCCTATGAGCAGTACTTC.